Listed here is a single T cell receptor (beta chain). For the second PCR, which ran for 7 to 11 cycles, a sample-barcoded 5' primer and a J-beta primer mix were used. TCRdb re-derived calls from the 5' RACE reads in MiXCR, one entry per CDR3 protein. The profile shows around 1.5 million distinct CDR3 sequences, roughly 40% of them singletons. Trimming pared 4 bases from V and 2 bases from J, leaving 15 bases between. The CDR3 has 15 amino acids. The V gene's germline CDR1 is SGHNT and CDR2 YYREEE (reference sequence). The sample belongs to a study of blood T cells in healthy people across ages. The receptor's source is a woman between 18 and 29 years old in good health. Sequenced: blood. J is TRBJ2-5 and V is TRBV5-4; perhaps TRBD1 as D (6 bases). This chain's CDR3 is CASSLGGPRQETQYF. The CDR3 region has the DNA TGTGCCAGCAGCCTTGGGGGCCCGCGTCAAGAGACCCAGTACTTC.